The 28 T cell receptor beta chains below were found in one sample sequenced in a study of blood T cell repertoires in COVID-19. Libraries were prepared by immunoSEQ multiplex PCR; TCRdb keeps only in-frame clonotypes and omits some of them. Here the sample spans approximately 230,000 clones, 65% to 90% being singletons. The sequencing input was PBMCs or T cells enriched from blood (not recorded which). These receptor sequences come from a man aged 35 to 55 who had recovered from COVID-19.

This chain connects TRBV14 to TRBJ1-6, with 10 bases matching TRBD1. The germline V gene encodes CDR1 SGHDN and CDR2 FVKESK. The trim removed 3 bases at V and 6 bases at J, leaving 5 bases unmatched. The CDR3 length is 16 residues. CDR3 nucleotide sequence: TGTGCCAGCAGCCATCGCCGGGACAGGGGTAATTCACCCCTCCACTTT. Protein: CASSHRRDRGNSPLHF.

The rearrangement joins TRBV29-1 to TRBJ1-4; no definite D call. The germline gives CDR1 SQVTM, CDR2 ANQGSEA. The length of the CDR3 is 12 residues. With 5 bases removed from V and 4 bases from J, the gap between germline ends came to 8 bases. The CDR3 sequence: CSVQTVNEKLFF. The CDR3 nucleotides read TGCAGCGTTCAGACTGTTAATGAAAAACTGTTTTTT.

The chain couples TRBV3-1 (or the pseudogene TRBV3-2) to TRBJ1-4; no clear D gene. The V end lost 8 bases, the J end lost 0 bases, and 16 bases lay between the germline ends. Looked up from germline, CDR1 is LGHDT and CDR2 is YNNKEL (reference sequence). The CDR3 is made up of 16 amino acids. The CDR3 spells CASVGKTFATNEKLFF. CDR3 nucleotides: TGTGCCAGCGTCGGGAAAACCTTTGCAACTAATGAAAAACTGTTTTTT.

The V and J genes are TRBV7-9 and TRBJ2-7, with 8 bases fitting TRBD1. Looked up from germline, CDR1 is SEHNR and CDR2 is FQNEAQ (reference sequence). This CDR3 has 15 amino acids. The ends lost 5 bases at V and 5 bases at J; junction bases unmatched: 11. The CDR3 nucleotides are TGTGCCAGCAGCCCCCCGCGACAGGGGTCCCACGAGCAGTACTTC. This gives the protein CASSPPRQGSHEQYF. Complete variable domain (other parts from reference TRBV7-9 and TRBJ2-7): DTGVSQNPRHKITKRGQNVTFRCDPISEHNRLYWYRQTLGQGPEFLTYFQNEAQLEKSRLLSDRFSAERPKGSFSTLEIQRTEQGDSAMYLCASSPPRQGSHEQYFGPGTRLTVT.

This chain connects TRBV27 to TRBJ2-3, with 8 bases identical to TRBD2. The CDR3 has 17 residues. CDR1 is MNHEY, CDR2 SMNVEV, per germline (reference sequence). The junction had 8 bases not matched to a gene; V was cut back by 3 bases and J by 0 bases. In DNA form, the CDR3 reads TGTGCCAGCAGTTTCGGGCTAGCGGGTGCTAGCACAGATACGCAGTATTTT. Its protein product is CASSFGLAGASTDTQYF.

The chain recombines TRBV11-2 with TRBJ2-1; 12 nucleotides match TRBD2. Germline CDR1 is SGHAT and CDR2 is FQNNGV. The junction had 8 bases not matched to a gene; V was cut back by 1 base and J by 7 bases. There are 17 residues in the CDR3. CDR3 in amino acids: CASSLGLAGAMGNEQFF. CDR3 nucleotides: TGTGCCAGCAGCTTAGGACTAGCGGGGGCCATGGGGAATGAGCAGTTCTTC.

The CDR3 region has the DNA TGTGCCAGCTCAGGTAATGAAAAACTGTTTTTT. Protein sequence: CASSGNEKLFF. The chain links TRBV21-1 to TRBJ1-4; whether TRBD1, the table's D call, matches the DNA was not checked. TRBV21-1 is deemed a pseudogene. CDR3 length equals 11 residues.

The rearrangement links TRBV27 to TRBJ2-7, with D possibly being TRBD2 (6 bases). Trimming took 5 bases from V and 0 from J, leaving 11 bases between them. The germline V gene encodes CDR1 MNHEY and CDR2 SMNVEV (reference sequence). The CDR3 covers 14 residues. CDR3 sequence (DNA): TGTGCCAGCAGTCGGGCGGGGAGCTCCTACGAGCAGTACTTC. Protein: CASSRAGSSYEQYF.

The J gene is TRBJ2-1, the V gene TRBV6-4; the match to TRBD1 covers 12 bases. From germline, CDR1 is MRHNA and CDR2 SNTAGT. The J segment lost 8 bases and the V segment lost 7 bases, leaving 12 bases of the junction unmatched. The CDR3 spans 16 residues. The CDR3 DNA is TGTGCCAGCAAACCGTTCCGGGACAGGGGGCTCGATGAGCAGTTCTTC. It is translated as CASKPFRDRGLDEQFF.

V usage is TRBV5-1 and J usage is TRBJ2-3; 7 nucleotides line up with TRBD1. Germline CDR1 reads SGHRS; CDR2 reads YFSETQ. V lost 8 bases and J lost 2; bases outside the gene matches: 5. The CDR3 loop spans 13 amino acids. In DNA, the CDR3 is TGCGCCAGTTCACAGGGGTCCACAGATACGCAGTATTTT. Protein sequence: CASSQGSTDTQYF.

The DNA of the CDR3 is TGTGCCAGCAGCCAGAGGGACAGCGGCACAGATACGCAGTATTTT. Translation gives CASSQRDSGTDTQYF. This rearrangement joins TRBV7-9 to TRBJ2-3, with 7 nucleotides matching TRBD1. Germline V gene lookup returns CDR1 SEHNR and CDR2 FQNEAQ (reference sequence). With 5 bases clipped from V and 1 base from J, the junction kept 6 bases outside the gene matches. The CDR3 runs 15 residues.

V and J are TRBV9 and TRBJ2-2, with 7 nucleotides matching TRBD1. Germline CDR1 reads SGDLS; CDR2 reads YYNGEE. J was trimmed by 4 bases and V by 1 base; bases with no gene match: 4. The CDR3 is made up of 15 amino acids. The chain's CDR3 is CASSVTGDSTGELFF. The DNA for the CDR3 is TGTGCCAGCAGCGTAACAGGGGATTCCACCGGGGAGCTGTTTTTT.

The chain links TRBV10-3 to TRBJ1-6, with a weak D call TRBD1 (6 bases). Germline lookup yields CDR1 ENHRY and CDR2 SYGVKD. V was trimmed by 6 bases and J by 4 bases, leaving 10 bases between them. The CDR3 sequence is 14 residues long. CDR3 amino acids: CAISTGQYNSPLHF. As DNA, the CDR3 is TGTGCCATCAGCACGGGACAATATAATTCACCCCTCCACTTT.

This chain uses TRBV28 with TRBJ2-5; 8 positions match TRBD2. CDR1 is MDHEN and CDR2 is SYDVKM in the germline V gene. This CDR3 region has 16 residues. Trimming cost V 4 bases and J 5 bases; bases outside gene matches: 12. CDR3 bases: TGTGCCAGCAGTTATACCGGGACTAGTCCCGGGGAGACCCAGTACTTC. It encodes CASSYTGTSPGETQYF.

The chain couples TRBV3-1 (or the pseudogene TRBV3-2) to TRBJ1-6; D possibly corresponds to TRBD1 (6 bases). This CDR3 has 15 residues. Germline V lookup: CDR1 LGHDT, CDR2 YNNKEL (reference sequence). Trimming left V 1 base short and J 10 bases short, with 14 bases between. The CDR3 nucleotides read TGTGCCAGCAGCCAAGTCGGCAGGGGATTCTCACCCCTCCACTTT. Translation gives CASSQVGRGFSPLHF.

The rearrangement uses TRBV11-2 and TRBJ2-1, with a tentative D call TRBD2 (6 bases). Germline CDR1 SGHAT, CDR2 FQNNGV. This CDR3 has 15 residues. V shed 1 base and J shed 4 bases, with 11 bases lying between them. This CDR3 reads CASSLVYREYNEQFF. CDR3 sequence (DNA): TGTGCCAGCAGCTTAGTTTACCGGGAGTACAATGAGCAGTTCTTC.

The chain has TRBV28 and TRBJ1-1; 9 nucleotides match TRBD1. Germline CDR1 MDHEN, CDR2 SYDVKM. CDR3 length: 15 amino acids. J lost 5 bases, V lost 3 bases, and 7 bases had no gene match. CDR3 DNA: TGTGCCAGCAGTTTCAGCCACAGGGGGCAGACTGAAGCTTTCTTT. Its protein product is CASSFSHRGQTEAFF. The variable domain in full, with the rest retrieved from reference TRBV28 and TRBJ1-1, is DVKVTQSSRYLVKRTGEKVFLECVQDMDHENMFWYRQDPGLGLRLIYFSYDVKMKEKGDIPEGYSVSREKKERFSLILESASTNQTSMYLCASSFSHRGQTEAFFGQGTRLTVV.

This clone has only a few counts. The chain joins TRBV9 to TRBJ2-1, with 9 positions matching TRBD1. Germline-derived CDR1 and CDR2 are SGDLS and YYNGEE. The CDR3 runs 14 residues. Unmatched junction bases numbered 5, after V lost 3 bases and J lost 7 bases. The CDR3 protein is CASSAGTGTNEQFF. CDR3 nucleotide sequence: TGTGCCAGCAGCGCCGGGACAGGGACAAATGAGCAGTTCTTC.

J is TRBJ2-1 and V is TRBV9; D is possibly TRBD1 (6 bases). V was clipped by 2 bases and J by 9 bases, with 9 bases between them. The CDR3 totals 12 residues. Per the germline V gene, CDR1 is SGDLS and CDR2 is YYNGEE. CDR3 nucleotide sequence: TGTGCCAGCAGCGTCACAGGGTTTGAGCAGTTCTTC. This gives the protein CASSVTGFEQFF.

This sequence joins TRBV18 and TRBJ2-7, with 8 bases identical to TRBD2. The CDR3 runs to 14 residues. The germline V gene encodes CDR1 KGHSH and CDR2 LQKENI. V gave up 2 bases and J gave up 7 bases; unmatched junction bases: 7. CDR3 sequence (DNA): TGTGCCAGCTCACCAAATAGCGGGACGGGGGAGCAGTACTTC. It codes for CASSPNSGTGEQYF.

V and J are TRBV10-3 and TRBJ1-6; TRBD1 matches at 8 bases. Germline trimming cut 0 bases from V and 7 bases from J; bases unmatched to any gene: 8. CDR3 size: 17 residues. The germline V gene encodes CDR1 ENHRY and CDR2 SYGVKD. The CDR3 sequence is CAISESRTGSNNSPLHF. Written as DNA, the CDR3 is TGTGCCATCAGTGAGTCTAGGACAGGGTCAAACAATTCACCCCTCCACTTT.

This sequence joins TRBV5-1 and TRBJ2-3; 10 bases are shared with TRBD2. The junction had 5 bases not matched to a gene; V was cut back by 3 bases and J by 1 base. CDR1 is SGHRS, CDR2 YFSETQ, per germline. The CDR3 spans 16 residues. CDR3 bases: TGCGCCAGCAGCTCCGGGACTAGCGTCGGCACAGATACGCAGTATTTT. It is translated as CASSSGTSVGTDTQYF.

The chain is built from TRBV7-9 and TRBJ2-5, with a weak D call TRBD1 (6 bases). The V end lost 2 bases, the J end lost 3 bases, and 13 bases lay between the germline ends. From germline, CDR1 is SEHNR and CDR2 FQNEAQ (reference sequence). CDR3 length: 15 amino acids. The CDR3 loop is CASSLTNTGKETQYF. CDR3 nucleotides: TGTGCCAGCAGCTTAACCAACACAGGGAAAGAGACCCAGTACTTC.

This clone has only a few counts. V usage is TRBV9 and J usage is TRBJ1-6; D may be TRBD1 (5 bases). The CDR3 runs 13 residues. The ends were cut back, 3 bases at V and 10 bases at J, with 11 bases in the middle. Germline V gene data show CDR1 as SGDLS and CDR2 as YYNGEE. The CDR3 reads CASSALGGSPLHF. The CDR3 region has the DNA TGTGCCAGCAGCGCCCTGGGGGGATCACCCCTCCACTTT.

This rearrangement joins TRBV5-1 to TRBJ2-5; the D gene is possibly TRBD1 (6 bases). With 4 bases removed from V and 3 bases from J, the gap between germline ends came to 19 bases. Germline V lookup: CDR1 SGHRS, CDR2 YFSETQ. This CDR3 comprises 16 residues. CDR3 nucleotides: TGCGCCAGCAGCGGAAGAGTGGCTGGGGGCGAAGAGACCCAGTACTTC. Its translation is CASSGRVAGGEETQYF.

The chain carries TRBV19 and TRBJ2-2; unclear D gene. Germline V CDR1 and CDR2: LNHDA, SQIVND (reference sequence). Between the trimmed V and J ends, which lost 5 bases and 2 bases, there was a span of 9 bases. The CDR3 has 14 residues. CDR3 in DNA: TGTGCCAGTAGTGTTCCAGGAAACACCGGGGAGCTGTTTTTT. Translation: CASSVPGNTGELFF.

The rearrangement joins TRBV5-4 to TRBJ1-5; D is ambiguous. The germline gives CDR1 SGHNT, CDR2 YYREEE (reference sequence). The CDR3 is 14 amino acids. Trimming stripped 1 base from V and 3 bases from J, with 8 bases between. The CDR3 DNA follows: TGTGCCAGCAGCTTGCGCGGCTCCAATCAGCCCCAGCATTTT. Its translation: CASSLRGSNQPQHF. Combining the CDR3 with reference TRBV5-4 and TRBJ1-5 gives the whole variable domain ETGVTQSPTHLIKTRGQQVTLRCSSQSGHNTVSWYQQALGQGPQFIFQYYREEENGRGNFPPRFSGLQFPNYSSELNVNALELDDSALYLCASSLRGSNQPQHFGDGTRLSIL.

The genes are TRBV18 and TRBJ2-5; D remains ambiguous. CDR1 and CDR2 (germline): KGHSH, LQKENI. CDR3 length equals 16 residues. Trimming removed 2 bases at V and 5 bases at J, with 18 bases between. The CDR3: CASSPFLAELRETQYF. The CDR3, as DNA: TGTGCCAGCTCACCATTCCTTGCGGAGCTTCGGGAGACCCAGTACTTC. The full variable domain, completed using reference TRBV18 and TRBJ2-5, is NAGVMQNPRHLVRRRGQEARLRCSPMKGHSHVYWYRQLPEEGLKFMVYLQKENIIDESGMPKERFSAEFPKEGPSILRIQQVVRGDSAAYFCASSPFLAELRETQYFGPGTRLLVL.